The subject of this entry is one T cell receptor (beta chain). Its target antigen remains unknown. There are no base qualities to consult, and no much larger clone falls within one base. The data belong to a study of blood T cell repertoires in COVID-19 (dated by TCRdb to the early 2020s). Broadly, across the study: Collaborator samples came from the United States, Italy and Spain and covered acute and convalescent phases of COVID-19. The material from the prospective study consisted of cDNA or gDNA derived from T cells, B-cell-depleted T cells, or PBMCs. Deeply sampled blood TCRbeta repertoires from subjects exposed to, actively infected with, or recovered from COVID-19 were included in the dataset. The repertoires were released in a freely available public database meant as a resource for research on the immune response to SARS-CoV-2. Samples came from the ongoing ImmuneRACE study (first 160 participants) plus 1,254 subjects from 6 global collaborators. Nearly every sample came with metadata listing a de-identified subject ID, COVID-19 status, age in years and sex. HLA class I and class II types, where available, came from metadata supplied by the sample provider rather than from assay-based typing.

Samples from volunteer blood donors who had recovered from COVID-19 were contributed by a second Seattle source. Whole blood was collected in K2EDTA tubes by collaborating institutions according to the institutions' own protocols. For TCRbeta analysis, collaborators shipped samples as frozen whole blood, isolated PBMCs, or DNA extracted from either of those sample types. The immunoSEQ Assay, a bias-controlled multiplex PCR, was used to amplify TCRbeta CDR3 regions from genomic DNA. Per the original workflow: The number of nucleated cells in each sample was estimated by amplification of reference gene primers within the assay. To quantify the absolute abundance of each unique TCRbeta CDR3 rearrangement, sequence reads were collapsed and filtered. For each sample, productive Simpson clonality was calculated as the square root of Simpson's diversity index across productive rearrangements. The immuneACCESS repertoire file appears here via TCRdb, limited to in-frame rearrangements. These files lack a portion of the clones; in checked studies, under half of the deficit traces to unresolved V genes, and the cause of the others is not known. The V and J calls and clone size are taken from that table; D and trimming were inferred from the DNA. The sample contains about 180,000 clones, 80% to 90% of them found a single time. The ten largest clones take up 1.5% to 2% of the sample.

On the study overall, not on this receptor specifically: The amount of clinical and demographic metadata varied by source and participant and was provided uncurated.

CDR1 and CDR2 (SNHLY, FYNNEI) derive from the germline V gene. Trimming costs V 6 bases and J 0 bases, and their ends lie 6 bases apart. Including cysteine and phenylalanine, the CDR3 has 13 amino acids. The sequence is cut down to CDR3 DNA, 39 bases in frame from base 1. This chain joins TRBV2 to TRBJ1-5; too little of a D gene remains to name it. The sample consisted of peripheral blood. The clonotype originates from a man aged 18-30 years who had recovered from COVID-19. The sequenced DNA: TGTGCCAGCAGCTACTTTAGCAATCAGCCCCAGCATTTT. The resulting protein is CASSYFSNQPQHF.